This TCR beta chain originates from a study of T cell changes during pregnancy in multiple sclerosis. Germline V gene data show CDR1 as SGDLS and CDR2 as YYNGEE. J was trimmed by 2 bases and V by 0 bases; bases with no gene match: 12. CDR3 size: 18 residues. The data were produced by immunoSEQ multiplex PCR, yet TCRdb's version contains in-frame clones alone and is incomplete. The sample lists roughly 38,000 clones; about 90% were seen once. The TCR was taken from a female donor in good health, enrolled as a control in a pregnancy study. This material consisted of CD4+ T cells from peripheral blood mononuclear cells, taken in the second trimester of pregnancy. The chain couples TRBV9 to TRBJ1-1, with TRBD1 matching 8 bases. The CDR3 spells CASSVDPRAGGGNTEAFF. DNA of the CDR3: TGTGCCAGCAGCGTAGATCCCCGGGCAGGGGGCGGAAACACTGAAGCTTTCTTT.